Below, 5 T cell receptor beta chains from the same sample are listed, as sequenced in a study of shared clonotypes between healthy human individuals. Generated by immunoSEQ multiplex PCR, the TCRdb table keeps only in-frame clones and is missing some. The repertoire holds 950,000 to 1,100,000 clones, roughly 75% seen once, with roughly 1.5% in the top ten. The sample was memory CD4+ T cells sorted from blood. The subset was: CD45RA-negative fraction. These TCRs come from a man aged 18 to 30 in good health.

The gene calls are TRBV2 and TRBJ1-1; D gene ambiguous. The V end was cut by 8 bases, the J end by 5 bases, with 15 bases between. There are 13 residues in the CDR3. Germline CDR1 reads SNHLY; CDR2 reads FYNNEI. CDR3 in DNA: TGTGCCAGCGGAGCGCTCTTGGGGACTGAAGCTTTCTTT. Translating it yields CASGALLGTEAFF. The variable domain in full, with the rest retrieved from reference TRBV2 and TRBJ1-1, is EPEVTQTPSHQVTQMGQEVILRCVPISNHLYFYWYRQILGQKVEFLVSFYNNEISEKSEIFDDQFSVERPDGSNFTLKIRSTKLEDSAMYFCASGALLGTEAFFGQGTRLTVV.

The gene calls are TRBV30 and TRBJ2-5, with TRBD1 as a possible D gene (6 bases). The CDR3 loop spans 13 amino acids. V lost 4 bases and J lost 5, with 14 bases in between. The germline V gene has CDR1 GTSNPN and CDR2 SVGIG (reference sequence). For the CDR3, the DNA is TGTGCCTGGAATTGGGGGCAGGGGGAGACCCAGTACTTC. It encodes CAWNWGQGETQYF. The full variable domain, its missing parts supplied by reference TRBV30 and TRBJ2-5, is SQTIHQWPATLVQPVGSPLSLECTVEGTSNPNLYWYRQAAGRGLQLLFYSVGIGQISSEVPQNLSASRPQDRQFILSSKKLLLSDSGFYLCAWNWGQGETQYFGPGTRLLVL.

The chain links TRBV18 to TRBJ1-6, with TRBD1 identical over 7 bases. CDR1 is KGHSH, CDR2 LQKENI, per germline. The V gene end was trimmed by 5 bases and the J gene end by 10 bases; junction bases not matched to a gene: 5. This CDR3 region has 13 residues. The CDR3: CASSVDRDSPLHF. Here the CDR3 DNA reads TGTGCCAGCTCAGTAGACAGGGACTCACCCCTCCACTTT.

The chain employs TRBV7-9 and TRBJ2-2; D is ambiguous. V was clipped by 1 base and J by 2 bases, with 8 bases between them. CDR1 is SEHNR, CDR2 FQNEAQ, per germline (reference sequence). CDR3 length equals 15 residues. The CDR3 sequence is CASSLGHLNTGELFF. CDR3 nucleotide sequence: TGTGCCAGCAGCTTAGGCCACCTAAACACCGGGGAGCTGTTTTTT.

This clone was counted a few times. The rearrangement joins TRBV6-1 to TRBJ1-1, with 10 bases fitting TRBD1. The CDR3 has 13 amino acids. With 8 bases clipped from V and 6 bases from J, the junction kept 6 bases outside the gene matches. Germline loops: CDR1 MNHNS, CDR2 SASEGT. As DNA, the CDR3 is TGTGCCAGCCAGACAGGGGGCAGTCCTGAAGCTTTCTTT. Its protein product is CASQTGGSPEAFF.